Following are 22 T cell receptor beta chains from one sample sequenced in a study of blood T cell repertoires in COVID-19. Repertoires were generated with immunoSEQ multiplex PCR, while TCRdb's copy carries only in-frame clones and drops some. The sample holds about 85,000 clones, around 88% seen once. The sequenced sample was peripheral blood. These receptors originate from a man aged 55 to 69 with acute or convalescent COVID-19.

The chain employs TRBV19 and TRBJ1-6; D is unresolved. V shed 11 bases and J shed 6 bases, with 23 bases lying between them. Germline V gene sequence: CDR1 LNHDA, CDR2 SQIVND (reference sequence). This CDR3 region has 16 residues. CDR3 protein: CAASGQGRFGNSPLHF. For the CDR3, the DNA is TGTGCCGCATCGGGCCAAGGGAGGTTCGGTAATTCACCCCTCCACTTT. Supplemented by reference TRBV19 and TRBJ1-6, the full variable domain reads DGGITQSPKYLFRKEGQNVTLSCEQNLNHDAMYWYRQDPGQGLRLIYYSQIVNDFQKGDIAEGYSVSREKKESFPLTVTSAQKNPTAFYLCAASGQGRFGNSPLHFGNGTRLTVT.

The chain is built from TRBV5-4 and TRBJ2-7, with 12 positions matching TRBD1. From germline, CDR1 is SGHNT and CDR2 YYREEE (reference sequence). Losses at the gene ends were 3 bases for V and 4 bases for J; bases not matched to a gene: 2. This CDR3 region has 14 residues. The CDR3 DNA reads TGTGCCAGCAGCTCGGGACAGGGGGCGTACGAGCAGTACTTC. It encodes CASSSGQGAYEQYF.

The J gene is TRBJ1-1, the V gene TRBV12-3 or TRBV12-4; D gene ambiguous. CDR3 size: 12 residues. The V end lost 3 bases, the J end lost 6 bases, and 8 bases lay between the germline ends. The DNA for the CDR3 is TGTGCCAGCAGTTTCGGACTAGCTGAAGCTTTCTTT. The encoded protein is CASSFGLAEAFF.

The chain recombines TRBV5-5 with TRBJ2-7; no firm D call. Germline V gene sequence: CDR1 SGHKS, CDR2 YYEKEE (reference sequence). V was shortened by 0 bases and J by 0 bases, with 4 bases between the two germline ends. This CDR3 comprises 13 residues. CDR3 amino acids: CASSLGYSYEQYF. DNA for the CDR3: TGTGCCAGCAGCTTGGGTTACTCCTACGAGCAGTACTTC.

This rearrangement joins TRBV7-2 to TRBJ1-2; D remains ambiguous. Germline V gene data show CDR1 as SGHTA and CDR2 as FQGNSA. With 0 bases removed from V and 4 bases from J, the gap between germline ends came to 12 bases. The CDR3 sequence is 15 residues long. CDR3: CASSLAVTGSYGYTF. The CDR3 DNA sequence: TGTGCCAGCAGCTTAGCGGTAACGGGGAGCTATGGCTACACCTTC.

The sample holds one count of this clone. This sequence joins TRBV27 and TRBJ1-2; 7 bases align to TRBD1. This CDR3 is built from 14 residues. Germline CDR1 and CDR2: MNHEY and SMNVEV (reference sequence). V gave up 8 bases and J gave up 5 bases; unmatched junction bases: 11. CDR3 amino acids: CASRPEGQQYGYTF. As DNA, the CDR3 is TGTGCCAGCCGACCCGAGGGACAGCAATATGGCTACACCTTC.

The table lists this clone with many counts. The chain is built from TRBV3-1 (or the pseudogene TRBV3-2) and TRBJ2-7; TRBD1 agrees at 11 bases. The CDR3 is made up of 15 amino acids. Germline CDR1 LGHDT, CDR2 YNNKEL (reference sequence). Unmatched junction bases numbered 8, after V lost 4 bases and J lost 6 bases. CDR3 region: CASSLIGQGAGEQYF. CDR3 DNA: TGTGCCAGCAGCCTCATCGGACAGGGGGCTGGCGAGCAGTACTTC.

V and J are TRBV27 and TRBJ1-1; D is ambiguous. The germline V gene has CDR1 MNHEY and CDR2 SMNVEV (reference sequence). The CDR3 has 13 residues. V was trimmed by 4 bases and J by 1 base, leaving 7 bases between them. The CDR3 DNA follows: TGTGCCAGCAGTTACAGTAAGAACACTGAAGCTTTCTTT. Translating gives CASSYSKNTEAFF.

The V gene is TRBV10-1, the J gene TRBJ2-5; TRBD1 agrees at 9 bases. Germline V gene lookup returns CDR1 WNHNN and CDR2 SYGVQD (reference sequence). Trimming removed 4 bases from V and 1 base from J; junction bases left unmatched: 4. This CDR3 has 15 amino acids. The DNA for the CDR3 is TGCGCCAGCAGTGGTGGGACAGGGATCCAAGAGACCCAGTACTTC. Translating gives CASSGGTGIQETQYF.

The V and J genes are TRBV2 and TRBJ1-2; 7 bases fit TRBD1. This CDR3 spans 14 amino acids. The J segment lost 8 bases and the V segment lost 6 bases, leaving 12 bases of the junction unmatched. CDR1 and CDR2 (germline): SNHLY, FYNNEI. As DNA, the CDR3 is TGTGCCAGCAGAAGACAAGACAGGGTAGGCGGCTACACCTTC. Its protein is CASRRQDRVGGYTF.

The rearrangement uses TRBV13 and TRBJ1-5; possible D gene TRBD1, 6 bases. The CDR3 is 15 amino acids. Per germline, CDR1 PRHDT and CDR2 FYEKMQ (reference sequence). V was trimmed by 0 bases and J by 0 bases, leaving 6 bases between them. CDR3 coding DNA: TGTGCCAGCAGCTTAGGGACAGGTAGCAATCAGCCCCAGCATTTT. Its protein is CASSLGTGSNQPQHF.

V is TRBV30 and J is TRBJ1-1; D gene ambiguous. The V gene's germline CDR1 is GTSNPN and CDR2 SVGIG (reference sequence). The V end lost 0 bases, the J end lost 7 bases, and 15 bases lay between the germline ends. The CDR3 runs 14 residues. The CDR3 nucleotides read TGTGCCTGGAGTGTACGAAGGGAGACCATTGAAGCTTTCTTT. Its protein product is CAWSVRRETIEAFF.

The chain recombines TRBV6-5 with TRBJ1-2; tentative D call: TRBD1 (6 bases). The germline V gene encodes CDR1 MNHEY and CDR2 SVGAGI. The CDR3 runs 15 residues. With 0 bases removed from V and 6 bases from J, the gap between germline ends came to 14 bases. The CDR3 spells CASSYSTGQIDGYTF. DNA for the CDR3: TGTGCCAGCAGTTACTCAACAGGACAGATTGATGGCTACACCTTC.

Only one count was recorded for this clone. V usage is TRBV7-2 and J usage is TRBJ1-2, with a tentative D call TRBD1 (6 bases). There are 14 residues in the CDR3. The germline V gene has CDR1 SGHTA and CDR2 FQGNSA. V was trimmed by 5 bases and J by 5 bases, leaving 15 bases between them. The chain's CDR3 is CASSHTDRQYGYTF. Here the CDR3 DNA reads TGTGCCAGCAGCCATACCGACAGGCAGTATGGCTACACCTTC.

The chain joins TRBV10-3 to TRBJ2-2, with TRBD2 identical over 9 bases. This CDR3 has 15 amino acids. From germline, CDR1 is ENHRY and CDR2 SYGVKD. The V segment lost 3 bases and the J segment 6 bases; nucleotides outside the gene matches: 5. The CDR3 spells CAISDTLAGSGELFF. For the CDR3, the DNA is TGTGCCATCAGTGACACTCTAGCGGGGTCCGGGGAGCTGTTTTTT.

This clone was found a few times. This chain uses TRBV3-1 (or the pseudogene TRBV3-2) with TRBJ1-1; D unclear. Germline CDR1 and CDR2: LGHDT and YNNKEL (reference sequence). CDR3 size: 14 residues. Trimming cost V 5 bases and J 1 base, with 11 bases left between them. The CDR3 spells CASSTRTRNTEAFF. In nucleotides, the CDR3 is TGTGCCAGCAGCACACGAACAAGGAACACTGAAGCTTTCTTT.

The chain recombines TRBV6-2 or TRBV6-3 with TRBJ2-5, with D maybe TRBD1 (6 bases). From germline, CDR1 is MNHEY and CDR2 SVGEGT. Trimming cost V 5 bases and J 7 bases, with 17 bases left between them. The CDR3 sequence is 14 residues long. The CDR3 protein is CASSKTGHQTTQYF. Here the CDR3 DNA reads TGTGCCAGCAGTAAGACAGGCCATCAAACGACCCAGTACTTC.

The J gene is TRBJ1-1, the V gene TRBV19; no firm D call. Between the trimmed V and J ends, which lost 1 base and 3 bases, there was a span of 15 bases. CDR1 is LNHDA and CDR2 is SQIVND in the germline V gene (reference sequence). The CDR3 extends over 16 amino acids. The CDR3 DNA sequence: TGTGCCAGTAGTATAGTTCTGACGTCCGGGGACACTGAAGCTTTCTTT. This codes for CASSIVLTSGDTEAFF.

This clone was seen only once. The chain couples TRBV7-9 to TRBJ1-5; D remains ambiguous. The CDR3 sequence is 14 residues long. The V end was cut by 5 bases, the J end by 2 bases, with 10 bases between. CDR1 SEHNR and CDR2 FQNEAQ come from the germline V gene (reference sequence). CDR3 sequence: CASSPDGGNQPQHF. DNA for the CDR3: TGTGCCAGCAGCCCAGACGGGGGCAATCAGCCCCAGCATTTT.

The genes are TRBV7-9 and TRBJ1-1; TRBD1 is a possible D gene (5 bases). Germline-derived CDR1 and CDR2 are SEHNR and FQNEAQ (reference sequence). The CDR3 loop spans 11 amino acids. V shed 2 bases and J shed 11 bases, with 9 bases lying between them. The CDR3 DNA sequence: TGTGCCAGCAGCTTACAGGGATTCGCTTTCTTT. Translation gives CASSLQGFAFF.

This clone was found once. The chain has TRBV25-1 and TRBJ2-5; 7 positions agree with TRBD2. This CDR3 region has 17 residues. Per the germline V gene, CDR1 is MGHDK and CDR2 is SYGVNS. With 1 base clipped from V and 1 base from J, the junction kept 9 bases outside the gene matches. In nucleotides, the CDR3 is TGTGCCAGCAGTGAATTGGGAGGGGCCGGACTCCAAGAGACCCAGTACTTC. Translated, it gives CASSELGGAGLQETQYF.

The chain couples TRBV11-2 to TRBJ2-1; 8 bases are a match to TRBD2. Germline CDR1 SGHAT, CDR2 FQNNGV. The CDR3 loop spans 16 amino acids. V dropped 1 base and J dropped 8; count of bases not matched to a gene: 10. The CDR3 spells CASSLAAAGGFHEQFF. DNA for the CDR3: TGTGCCAGCAGCTTAGCTGCTGCGGGGGGTTTCCATGAGCAGTTCTTC.